This entry is about one TCR beta chain. Authors' data handling: Amplification of reference gene primers provided the estimated nucleated cell counts. Some clones are missing from TCRdb's copy, which holds only in-frame ones; the method was immunoSEQ multiplex PCR. V and J calls and clone size come straight from that table; D and trimming were deduced from the DNA. The sample shows about 74,000 clones, around nine tenths of them seen only once. The CDR3 is made up of 14 amino acids. From germline, CDR1 is SGHRS and CDR2 YFSETQ. Trimming took off 0 bases at V and 5 bases at J, with 11 bases between the two ends. This sample stems from a study of blood T cell repertoires in COVID-19. Background on the study: Samples representing acute and convalescent COVID-19 were sourced from the United States, Italy and Spain. The cDNA or gDNA used as material had been derived from T cells, B-cell-depleted T cells, or PBMCs.

The material sequenced was peripheral blood. This sequence was found in a woman older than 75 with active or convalescent COVID-19. The chain joins TRBV5-1 to TRBJ2-5; D remains ambiguous. CDR3 sequence: CASSLEYVRETQYF. CDR3 nucleotide sequence: TGCGCCAGCAGCTTGGAGTACGTGCGGGAGACCCAGTACTTC.